A selection of T cell receptor beta chains follows, all from one sample in a study of blood T cell repertoires in COVID-19. Only in-frame clones appear in the TCRdb table, and some are missing; sequencing was by immunoSEQ multiplex PCR. The sample holds about 75,000 clones, 85% to 90% seen once. Specimen: peripheral blood. These receptors all stem from a human donor in a cohort sampled during active COVID-19. Both conserved end residues are part of each CDR3. D genes are given only for firm matches. Rows give clone size only sometimes, using once, few, many, or a class for an expanded clone.

-	TRBV18	-	TRBJ2-1	TGTGCCAGCTCACCGATGGGTCTAGCCGGGGTTGAGCAGTTCTTC	CASSPMGLAGVEQFF
-	TRBV6-5	-	TRBJ1-2	TGTGCCAGCAGTAGGGGAAACTATGGCTACACCTTC	CASSRGNYGYTF
-	TRBV28	-	TRBJ1-1	TGTGCCAGCACCCCGGGCGCAGGGAGGCGCGCTTTCTTT	CASTPGAGRRAFF
TRBD1	TRBV4-1	-	TRBJ1-5	TGCGCCAGCAGCCAAGGACAGGGATCGATCTTCCTTAGCAATCAGCCCCAGCATTTT	CASSQGQGSIFLSNQPQHF
TRBD2	TRBV2	-	TRBJ2-2	TGTGCCAGCAGTTCGGGACTAGCGGGAGTCGCCGGGGAGCTGTTTTTT	CASSSGLAGVAGELFF
-	TRBV5-6	-	TRBJ2-1	TGTGCCAGCAGCTTGATGGACTTACACAATGAGCAGTTCTTC	CASSLMDLHNEQFF
-	TRBV19	-	TRBJ1-2	TGTGCCACCCGGGACTTAACTTATGGCTACACCTTC	CATRDLTYGYTF
TRBD2	TRBV5-4	-	TRBJ2-3	TGTGCCAGCAGCTTAGGGCTAGCGGGGGGCCGTACAGATACGCAGTATTTT	CASSLGLAGGRTDTQYF
-	TRBV9	-	TRBJ2-3	TGTGCCAGCAGCGTAGACACCTCCACAGATACGCAGTATTTT	CASSVDTSTDTQYF
-	TRBV5-4	-	TRBJ2-7	TGTGCCAGCAGCTTGGCCTTGGGAGCGAAGACCGAGCAGTACTTC	CASSLALGAKTEQYF
-	TRBV7-8	-	TRBJ2-1	TGTGCCAGCAGCCCCTACTCCGGGAGCCGGATTGACAATGAGCAGTTCTTC	CASSPYSGSRIDNEQFF
-	TRBV7-2	-	TRBJ2-7	TGTGCCAGCAGCTTGTCAGGGTTTCCCTACGAGCAGTACTTC	CASSLSGFPYEQYF
TRBD2	TRBV14	-	TRBJ2-1	TGTGCCAGCAGCCAAGTTCGACTAGCGGGAGGAGATAATGAGCAGTTCTTC	CASSQVRLAGGDNEQFF
TRBD2	TRBV12-5	-	TRBJ2-1	TGTGCTAGTGGTCCGGGACTAGCGAATCTCTACAATGAGCAGTTCTTC	CASGPGLANLYNEQFF
TRBD1	TRBV7-8	few	TRBJ2-1	TGTGCCAGCAGCTTGAGACAGGGACCCTACAATGAGCAGTTCTTC	CASSLRQGPYNEQFF
TRBD1	TRBV19	-	TRBJ1-1	TGTGCCAGTAGTAGGACAGGGGCCACTGAAGCTTTCTTT	CASSRTGATEAFF
-	TRBV11-3	-	TRBJ2-1	TGTGCCAGCAGCTTAGGAGGGGGGGGTTACAATGAGCAGTTCTTC	CASSLGGGGYNEQFF
-	TRBV6-2/TRBV6-3	-	TRBJ1-6	TGTGCCAGCAGTTCGGCCGGGGGTGATAATTCACCCCTCCACTTT	CASSSAGGDNSPLHF
-	TRBV18	-	TRBJ1-1	TGTGCCAGCTCACCTCACAGGGATGAAGCTTTCTTT	CASSPHRDEAFF
TRBD1	TRBV12-5	-	TRBJ2-3	TGTGCTAGTGGTCAAGCAGGGGGCGGCACAGATACGCAGTATTTT	CASGQAGGGTDTQYF
TRBD1	TRBV18	-	TRBJ2-2	TGTGCCAGCTCACGTGGACAGGGGGCATCTGGGGAGCTGTTTTTT	CASSRGQGASGELFF
TRBD1	TRBV3-1/TRBV3-2	-	TRBJ2-3	TGTGCCAGCAGCCAAGGACAGGGGGCAGGAGATACGCAGTATTTT	CASSQGQGAGDTQYF
-	TRBV6-5	-	TRBJ1-1	TGTGCCAGCAGCGCCAAGAGCCCGGGCACTGAAGCTTTCTTT	CASSAKSPGTEAFF
TRBD1	TRBV19	-	TRBJ1-5	TGTGCCAGTAGTAGAAAAGACAGGGGTAACCAGCCCCAGCATTTT	CASSRKDRGNQPQHF
TRBD1	TRBV27	-	TRBJ2-3	TGTGCCAGCAGTCGTCGACAGGGCTCCTCGGGAGATACGCAGTATTTT	CASSRRQGSSGDTQYF
-	TRBV9	-	TRBJ2-1	TGTGCCAGCAGCGTAGGTTTGAGTGAGAATGAGCAGTTCTTC	CASSVGLSENEQFF
-	TRBV9	-	TRBJ2-7	TGTGCCAGCAGCGCCCACTTCGGCGAGCAGTACTTC	CASSAHFGEQYF
-	TRBV28	-	TRBJ1-4	TGTGCCAGCAGTCCAGCCGGGACACTGGGAGAAAAACTGTTTTTT	CASSPAGTLGEKLFF
-	TRBV7-9	-	TRBJ1-5	TGTGCCAGCAGCTTAGCGTCGGGGAATCAGCCCCAGCATTTT	CASSLASGNQPQHF
TRBD2	TRBV18	-	TRBJ2-7	TGTGCCAGCTCGACTAGCATCGACTTTAGCTACGAGCAGTACTTC	CASSTSIDFSYEQYF
TRBD1	TRBV9	-	TRBJ2-5	TGTGCCAGCAGCCCCCCCTCCGGGACAGACCAAGAGACCCAGTACTTC	CASSPPSGTDQETQYF
TRBD2	TRBV4-3	few	TRBJ2-7	TGCGCCAGCAGCCCCACGGGACTAGCGGGAGGTGGGAACGAGCAGTACTTC	CASSPTGLAGGGNEQYF
TRBD2	TRBV29-1	once	TRBJ2-3	TGCAGCGTTGAAGATCGCGGGGGACAGTATTTT	CSVEDRGGQYF
-	TRBV27	-	TRBJ2-7	TGTGCCAGCAGTTTATCGGTGCGACAACCCGAGCAGTACTTC	CASSLSVRQPEQYF
TRBD1	TRBV7-2	-	TRBJ2-1	TGTGCCAGCAGCTACCAGACAGGGATGGGCTACAATGAGCAGTTCTTC	CASSYQTGMGYNEQFF
-	TRBV7-3	-	TRBJ2-1	TGTGCCAGCAGCCCCCAAGGGGGAGTACCCTACAATGAGCAGTTCTTC	CASSPQGGVPYNEQFF
TRBD2	TRBV7-3	-	TRBJ2-3	TGTGCCAGCAGCCCAATCCGACTAGCGAGCACAGATACGCAGTATTTT	CASSPIRLASTDTQYF
TRBD1	TRBV9	-	TRBJ1-1	TGTGCCAGCAGCGAGGGGGCGAGTGGCACTGAAGCTTTCTTT	CASSEGASGTEAFF
-	TRBV12-3/TRBV12-4	-	TRBJ1-6	TGTGCCAGCAGGCAGGGGAATTCACCCCTCCACTTT	CASRQGNSPLHF
-	TRBV12-1	-	TRBJ2-7	TGTGCCAGCAGCTTACCCCTAGCGGGAGCCTCCGGTAGATTCTCCTACGAGCAGTACTTC	CASSLPLAGASGRFSYEQYF
TRBD1	TRBV18	-	TRBJ1-1	TGTGCCAGCTTGCCGGGACAGGGGCCTGAAGCTTTCTTT	CASLPGQGPEAFF